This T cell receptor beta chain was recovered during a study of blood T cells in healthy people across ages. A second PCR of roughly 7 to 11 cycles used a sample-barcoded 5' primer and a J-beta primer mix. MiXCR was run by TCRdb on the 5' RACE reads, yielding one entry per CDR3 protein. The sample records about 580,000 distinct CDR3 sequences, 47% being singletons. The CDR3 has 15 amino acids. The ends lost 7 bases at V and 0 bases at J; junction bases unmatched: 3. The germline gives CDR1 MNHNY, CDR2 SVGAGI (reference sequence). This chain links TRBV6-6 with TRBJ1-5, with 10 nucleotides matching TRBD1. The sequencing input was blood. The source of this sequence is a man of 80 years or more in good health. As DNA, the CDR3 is TGTGCCAGCAAGGGACAGGGGATTAGCAATCAGCCCCAGCATTTT. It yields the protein CASKGQGISNQPQHF.